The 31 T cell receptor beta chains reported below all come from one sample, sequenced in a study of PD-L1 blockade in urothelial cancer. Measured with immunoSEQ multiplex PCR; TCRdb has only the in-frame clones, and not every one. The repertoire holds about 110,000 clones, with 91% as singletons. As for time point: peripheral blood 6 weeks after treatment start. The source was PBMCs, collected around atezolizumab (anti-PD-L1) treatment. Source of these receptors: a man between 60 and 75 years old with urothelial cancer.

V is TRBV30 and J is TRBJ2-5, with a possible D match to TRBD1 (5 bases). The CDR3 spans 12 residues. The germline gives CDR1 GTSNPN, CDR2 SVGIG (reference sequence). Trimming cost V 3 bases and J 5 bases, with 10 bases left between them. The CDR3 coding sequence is TGTGCCTGGAGAGGGGTGGGGGAGACCCAGTACTTC. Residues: CAWRGVGETQYF.

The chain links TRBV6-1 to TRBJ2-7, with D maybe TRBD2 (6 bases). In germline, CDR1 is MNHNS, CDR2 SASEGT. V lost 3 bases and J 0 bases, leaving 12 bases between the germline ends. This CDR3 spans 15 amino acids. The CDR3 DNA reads TGTGCCAGCAGTGATCTGGGACTGAGCTCCTACGAGCAGTACTTC. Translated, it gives CASSDLGLSSYEQYF.

In nucleotides, the CDR3 is TGTGCCAGCAGCTTTACCGAGGCCCAGTACTTC. Protein product: CASSFTEAQYF. This chain uses TRBV7-2 with TRBJ2-5; D ambiguous. The CDR3 contains 11 residues. Germline CDR1 reads SGHTA; CDR2 reads FQGNSA. V dropped 3 bases and J dropped 9 bases, with 8 bases sitting between them. The variable domain in full, completed from reference TRBV7-2 and TRBJ2-5, reads GAGVSQSPSNKVTEKGKDVELRCDPISGHTALYWYRQSLGQGLEFLIYFQGNSAPDKSGLPSDRFSAERTGGSVSTLTIQRTQQEDSAVYLCASSFTEAQYFGPGTRLLVL.

Here the CDR3 reads CASSGGPGETQYF. In nucleotides, the CDR3 is TGTGCCAGCAGTGGAGGGCCGGGAGAGACCCAGTACTTC. This chain uses TRBV28 with TRBJ2-5, with D tentatively TRBD2 (6 bases). V was shortened by 5 bases and J by 4 bases, with 11 bases between the two germline ends. The germline CDR1 and CDR2 sequences are MDHEN and SYDVKM. The CDR3 contains 13 residues.

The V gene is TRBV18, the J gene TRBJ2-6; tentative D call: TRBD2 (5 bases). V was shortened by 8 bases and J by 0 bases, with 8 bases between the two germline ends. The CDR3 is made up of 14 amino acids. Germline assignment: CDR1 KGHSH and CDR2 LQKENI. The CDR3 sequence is CASTRDSGANVLTF. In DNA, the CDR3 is TGTGCCAGCACCCGGGACTCTGGGGCCAACGTCCTGACTTTC. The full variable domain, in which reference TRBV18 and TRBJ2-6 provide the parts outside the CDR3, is NAGVMQNPRHLVRRRGQEARLRCSPMKGHSHVYWYRQLPEEGLKFMVYLQKENIIDESGMPKERFSAEFPKEGPSILRIQQVVRGDSAAYFCASTRDSGANVLTFGAGSRLTVL.

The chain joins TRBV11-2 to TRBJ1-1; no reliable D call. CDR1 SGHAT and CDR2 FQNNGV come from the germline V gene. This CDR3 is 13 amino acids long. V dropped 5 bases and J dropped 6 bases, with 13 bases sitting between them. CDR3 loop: CASSKTPQSEAFF. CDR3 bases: TGTGCCAGCAGCAAGACACCCCAGTCTGAAGCTTTCTTT. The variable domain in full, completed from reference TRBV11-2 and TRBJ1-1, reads EAGVAQSPRYKIIEKRQSVAFWCNPISGHATLYWYQQILGQGPKLLIQFQNNGVVDDSQLPKDRFSAERLKGVDSTLKIQPAKLEDSAVYLCASSKTPQSEAFFGQGTRLTVV.

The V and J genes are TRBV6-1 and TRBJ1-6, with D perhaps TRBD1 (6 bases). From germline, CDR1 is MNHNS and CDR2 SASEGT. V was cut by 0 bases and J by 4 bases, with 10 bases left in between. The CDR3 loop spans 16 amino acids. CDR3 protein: CASSEATRGYNSPLHF. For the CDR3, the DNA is TGTGCCAGCAGTGAAGCCACCAGGGGATATAATTCACCCCTCCACTTT.

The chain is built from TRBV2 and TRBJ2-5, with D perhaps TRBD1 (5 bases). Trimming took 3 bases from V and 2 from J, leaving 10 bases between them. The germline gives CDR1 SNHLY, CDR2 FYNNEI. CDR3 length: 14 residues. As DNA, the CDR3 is TGTGCCAGCAGTGACCGGACAAGTCAAGAGACCCAGTACTTC. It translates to CASSDRTSQETQYF.

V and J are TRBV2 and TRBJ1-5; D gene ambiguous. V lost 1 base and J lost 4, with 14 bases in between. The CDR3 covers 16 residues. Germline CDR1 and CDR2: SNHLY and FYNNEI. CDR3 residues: CASSEEVRQRNQPQHF. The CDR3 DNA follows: TGTGCCAGCAGTGAAGAAGTGCGGCAACGAAATCAGCCCCAGCATTTT.

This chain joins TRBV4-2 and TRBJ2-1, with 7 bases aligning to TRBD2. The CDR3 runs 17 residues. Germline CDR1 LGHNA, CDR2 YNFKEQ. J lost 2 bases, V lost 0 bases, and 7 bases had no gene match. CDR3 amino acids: CASSQDSMLAAYNEQFF. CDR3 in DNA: TGTGCCAGCAGCCAAGATTCGATGCTAGCGGCCTACAATGAGCAGTTCTTC.

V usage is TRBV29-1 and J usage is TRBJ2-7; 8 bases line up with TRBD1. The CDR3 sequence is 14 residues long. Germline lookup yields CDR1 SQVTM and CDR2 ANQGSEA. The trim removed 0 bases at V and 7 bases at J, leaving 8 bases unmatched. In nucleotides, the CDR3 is TGCAGCGTTGAAGATCGGACAGGGTTGGGTGAGCAGTACTTC. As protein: CSVEDRTGLGEQYF.

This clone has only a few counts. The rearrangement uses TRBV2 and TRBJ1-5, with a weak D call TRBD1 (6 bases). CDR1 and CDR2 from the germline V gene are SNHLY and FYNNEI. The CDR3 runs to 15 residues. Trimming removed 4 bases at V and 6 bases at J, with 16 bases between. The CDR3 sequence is CASSVNREPGQPQHF. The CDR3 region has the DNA TGTGCCAGCAGTGTAAACAGGGAGCCCGGTCAGCCCCAGCATTTT.

CDR3 protein: CATSPRSGLSGNTIYF. CDR3 bases: TGTGCCACCAGCCCCCGATCCGGTCTCTCTGGAAACACCATATATTTT. The chain couples TRBV15 to TRBJ1-3; D gene uncertain. The CDR3 contains 16 residues. Trimming removed 5 bases from V and 0 bases from J, with 14 bases in between. Germline values: CDR1 LNHNV, CDR2 YYDKDF (reference sequence). The full variable domain, with the rest looked up from reference TRBV15 and TRBJ1-3, is DAMVIQNPRYQVTQFGKPVTLSCSQTLNHNVMYWYQQKSSQAPKLLFHYYDKDFNNEADTPDNFQSRRPNTSFCFLDIRSPGLGDTAMYLCATSPRSGLSGNTIYFGEGSWLTVV.

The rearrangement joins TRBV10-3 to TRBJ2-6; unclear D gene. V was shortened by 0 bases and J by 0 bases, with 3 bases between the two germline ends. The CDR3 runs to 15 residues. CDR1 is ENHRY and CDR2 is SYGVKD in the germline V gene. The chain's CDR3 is CAISESNSGANVLTF. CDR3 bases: TGTGCCATCAGTGAGTCCAACTCTGGGGCCAACGTCCTGACTTTC.

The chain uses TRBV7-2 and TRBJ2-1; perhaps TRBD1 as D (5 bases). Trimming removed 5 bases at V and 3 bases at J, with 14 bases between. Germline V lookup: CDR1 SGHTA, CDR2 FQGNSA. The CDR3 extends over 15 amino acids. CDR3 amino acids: CASSLDSRIYNEQFF. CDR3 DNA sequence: TGTGCCAGCAGCCTTGACAGTCGAATCTACAATGAGCAGTTCTTC. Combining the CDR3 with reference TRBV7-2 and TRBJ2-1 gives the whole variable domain GAGVSQSPSNKVTEKGKDVELRCDPISGHTALYWYRQSLGQGLEFLIYFQGNSAPDKSGLPSDRFSAERTGGSVSTLTIQRTQQEDSAVYLCASSLDSRIYNEQFFGPGTRLTVL.

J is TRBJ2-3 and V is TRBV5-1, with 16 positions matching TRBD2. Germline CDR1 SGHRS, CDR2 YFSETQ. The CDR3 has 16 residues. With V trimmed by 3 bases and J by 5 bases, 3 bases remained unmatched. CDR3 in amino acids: CASSSGTSGGVDTQYF. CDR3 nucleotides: TGCGCCAGCAGCTCAGGGACTAGCGGGGGGGTAGATACGCAGTATTTT.

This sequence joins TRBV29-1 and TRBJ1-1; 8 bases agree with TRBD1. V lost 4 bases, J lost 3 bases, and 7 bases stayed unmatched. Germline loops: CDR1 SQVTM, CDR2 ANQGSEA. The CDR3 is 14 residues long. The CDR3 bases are TGCAGCGTTGGGCAGGGGGCCGTAGACACTGAAGCTTTCTTT. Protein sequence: CSVGQGAVDTEAFF.

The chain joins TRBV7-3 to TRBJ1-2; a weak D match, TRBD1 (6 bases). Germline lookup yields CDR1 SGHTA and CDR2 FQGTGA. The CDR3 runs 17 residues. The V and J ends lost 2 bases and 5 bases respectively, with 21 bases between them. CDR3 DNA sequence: TGTGCCAGCAGCTTACTTTTTAGGGCGGTGGGGGCTTATGGCTACACCTTC. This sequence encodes CASSLLFRAVGAYGYTF. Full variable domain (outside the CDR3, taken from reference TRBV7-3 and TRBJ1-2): GAGVSQTPSNKVTEKGKYVELRCDPISGHTALYWYRQSLGQGPEFLIYFQGTGAADDSGLPNDRFFAVRPEGSVSTLKIQRTERGDSAVYLCASSLLFRAVGAYGYTFGSGTRLTVV.

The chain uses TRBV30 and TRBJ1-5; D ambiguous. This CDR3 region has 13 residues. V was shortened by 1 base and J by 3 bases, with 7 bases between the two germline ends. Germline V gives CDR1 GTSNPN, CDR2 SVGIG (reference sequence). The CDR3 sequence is CAWSEQINQPQHF. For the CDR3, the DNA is TGTGCCTGGAGTGAACAGATCAATCAGCCCCAGCATTTT. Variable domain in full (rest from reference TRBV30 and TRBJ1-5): SQTIHQWPATLVQPVGSPLSLECTVEGTSNPNLYWYRQAAGRGLQLLFYSVGIGQISSEVPQNLSASRPQDRQFILSSKKLLLSDSGFYLCAWSEQINQPQHFGDGTRLSIL.

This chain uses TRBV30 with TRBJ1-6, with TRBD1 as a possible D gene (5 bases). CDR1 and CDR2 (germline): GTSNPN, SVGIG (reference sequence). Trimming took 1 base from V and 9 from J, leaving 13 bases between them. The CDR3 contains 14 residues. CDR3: CAWSGQGGISPLHF. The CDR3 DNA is TGTGCCTGGAGTGGGCAGGGAGGAATTTCACCCCTCCACTTT.

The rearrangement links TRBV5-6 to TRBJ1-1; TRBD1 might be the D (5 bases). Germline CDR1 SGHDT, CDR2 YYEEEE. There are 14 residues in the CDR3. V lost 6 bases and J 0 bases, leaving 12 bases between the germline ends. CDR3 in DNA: TGTGCCAGCACCAGACAGACCATGAACACTGAAGCTTTCTTT. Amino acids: CASTRQTMNTEAFF.

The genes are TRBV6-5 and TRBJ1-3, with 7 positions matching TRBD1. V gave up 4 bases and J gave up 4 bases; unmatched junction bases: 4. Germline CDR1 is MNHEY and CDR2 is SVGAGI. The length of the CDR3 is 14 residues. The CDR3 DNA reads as TGTGCCAGCAGTTCGACAGGGTCCGGAAACACCATATATTTT. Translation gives CASSSTGSGNTIYF.

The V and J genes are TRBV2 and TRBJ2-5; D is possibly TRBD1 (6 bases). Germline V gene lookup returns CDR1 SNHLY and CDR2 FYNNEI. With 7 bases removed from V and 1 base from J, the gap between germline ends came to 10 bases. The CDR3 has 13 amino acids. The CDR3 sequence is CASTRDTQETQYF. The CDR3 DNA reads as TGTGCCAGCACACGGGACACCCAAGAGACCCAGTACTTC.

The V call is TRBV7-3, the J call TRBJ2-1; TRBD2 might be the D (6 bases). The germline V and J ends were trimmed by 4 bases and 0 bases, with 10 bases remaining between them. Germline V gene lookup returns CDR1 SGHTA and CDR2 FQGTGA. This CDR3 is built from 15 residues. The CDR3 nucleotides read TGTGCCAGCAGCTCGATAGCGGACTCCTACAATGAGCAGTTCTTC. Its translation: CASSSIADSYNEQFF.

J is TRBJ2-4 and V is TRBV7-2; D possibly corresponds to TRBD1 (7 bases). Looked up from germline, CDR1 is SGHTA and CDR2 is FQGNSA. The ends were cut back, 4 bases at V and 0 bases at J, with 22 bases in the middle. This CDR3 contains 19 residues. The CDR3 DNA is TGTGCCAGCAGCTCACAGTCCCAGGGGGGTTTGCGAGCCAAAAACATTCAGTACTTC. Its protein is CASSSQSQGGLRAKNIQYF.

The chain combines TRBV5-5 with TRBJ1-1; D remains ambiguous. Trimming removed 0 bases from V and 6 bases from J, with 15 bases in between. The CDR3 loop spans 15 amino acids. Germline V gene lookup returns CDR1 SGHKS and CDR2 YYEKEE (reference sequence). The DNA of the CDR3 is TGTGCCAGCAGCTTGGCTGTAGGCCAAAGCGCTGAAGCTTTCTTT. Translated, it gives CASSLAVGQSAEAFF.

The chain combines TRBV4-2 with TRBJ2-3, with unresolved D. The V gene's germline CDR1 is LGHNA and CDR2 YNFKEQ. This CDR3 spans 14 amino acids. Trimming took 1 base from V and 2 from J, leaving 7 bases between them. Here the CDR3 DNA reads TGTGCCAGCAGCCAAGGGGTAGCCACAGATACGCAGTATTTT. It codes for CASSQGVATDTQYF.

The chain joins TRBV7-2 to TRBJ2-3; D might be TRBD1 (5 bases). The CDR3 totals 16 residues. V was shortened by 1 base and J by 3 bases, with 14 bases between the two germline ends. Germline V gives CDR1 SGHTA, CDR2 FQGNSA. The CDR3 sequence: CASSLVQGRSTDTQYF. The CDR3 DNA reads TGTGCCAGCAGCTTAGTTCAGGGAAGGAGTACAGATACGCAGTATTTT. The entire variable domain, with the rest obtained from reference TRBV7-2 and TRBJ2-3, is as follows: GAGVSQSPSNKVTEKGKDVELRCDPISGHTALYWYRQSLGQGLEFLIYFQGNSAPDKSGLPSDRFSAERTGGSVSTLTIQRTQQEDSAVYLCASSLVQGRSTDTQYFGPGTRLTVL.

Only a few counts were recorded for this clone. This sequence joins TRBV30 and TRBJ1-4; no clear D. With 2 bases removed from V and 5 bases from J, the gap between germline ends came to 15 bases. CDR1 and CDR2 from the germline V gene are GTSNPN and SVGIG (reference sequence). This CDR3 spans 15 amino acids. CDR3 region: CAWSQGGLGNEKLFF. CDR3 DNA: TGTGCCTGGAGTCAAGGAGGACTGGGGAATGAAAAACTGTTTTTT.

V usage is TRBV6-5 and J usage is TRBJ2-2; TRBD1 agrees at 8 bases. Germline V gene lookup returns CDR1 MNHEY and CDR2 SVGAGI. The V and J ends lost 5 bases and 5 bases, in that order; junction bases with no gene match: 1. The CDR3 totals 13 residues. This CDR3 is CASSRTGTGELFF. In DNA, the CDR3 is TGTGCCAGCAGTCGGACAGGGACCGGGGAGCTGTTTTTT.

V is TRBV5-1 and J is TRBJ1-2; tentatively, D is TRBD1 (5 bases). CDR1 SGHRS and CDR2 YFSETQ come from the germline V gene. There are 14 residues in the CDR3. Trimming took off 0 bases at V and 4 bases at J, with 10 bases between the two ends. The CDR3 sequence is CASSLEYRSYGYTF. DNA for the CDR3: TGCGCCAGCAGCTTGGAATACAGGAGCTATGGCTACACCTTC.